The sequence of this T cell receptor beta chain was determined in a study of regulatory T cells in long-lasting Graves disease. Study results and limitations: TRBV28, TRBJ1-2 and TRBJ2-5 were segments that persistent disease favored. Persistent-disease Graves' patients showed less TCR diversity than new cases.

A note on this clonotype: The antigen is unknown.

CDR3 regions were amplified by Arm-PCR using iRepertoire HTBI primers to build TCR beta libraries. TCRdb used MiXCR to reprocess the multiplex PCR reads, holding one entry per CDR3 protein. The sample consists of about 400,000 distinct CDR3 sequences, less than 25% of them appearing once. This CDR3 region has 13 residues. The V end was cut by 5 bases, the J end by 5 bases, with 12 bases between. CDR1 and CDR2 (germline): DFQATT, SNEGSKA (reference sequence). The time point denotes: persistent/refractory GD, antithyroid drugs over 5 years with positive TRAb. The TCR library used RNA extracted from PBMCs.

Sequences were derived from peripheral blood mononuclear cells (PBMCs), sampled when the disease was refractory, from a patient treated with antithyroid drugs. The genes are TRBV20-1 and TRBJ1-4; no clear D. The source is a female donor with Graves disease. For the CDR3, the DNA is TGCAGTGCTGAAGCGGGAGGGAATGAAAAACTGTTTTTT. Residues: CSAEAGGNEKLFF.